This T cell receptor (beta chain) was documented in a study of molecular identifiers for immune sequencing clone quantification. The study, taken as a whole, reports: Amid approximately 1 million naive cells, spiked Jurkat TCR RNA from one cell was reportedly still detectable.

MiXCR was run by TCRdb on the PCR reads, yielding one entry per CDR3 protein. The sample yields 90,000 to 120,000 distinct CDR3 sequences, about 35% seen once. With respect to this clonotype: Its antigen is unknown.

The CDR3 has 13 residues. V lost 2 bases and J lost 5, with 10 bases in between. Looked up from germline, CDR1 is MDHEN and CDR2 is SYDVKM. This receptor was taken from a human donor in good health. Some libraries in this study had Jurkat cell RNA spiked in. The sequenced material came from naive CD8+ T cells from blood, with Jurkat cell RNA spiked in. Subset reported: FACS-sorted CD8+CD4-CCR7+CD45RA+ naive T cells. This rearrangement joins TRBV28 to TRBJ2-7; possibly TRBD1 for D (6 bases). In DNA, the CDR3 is TGTGCCAGCAGTTTAGTGGGGGCCCACGAGCAGTACTTC. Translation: CASSLVGAHEQYF.